What follows are 3 T cell receptor beta chains derived from one specimen sequenced in a study of memory CD4+ T cells and cytomegalovirus serostatus. Single viable CD3+CD4+CD8-CD45RO+ cells were sorted as the memory CD4+ T cells. Here immunoSEQ multiplex PCR was the method, and the copy in TCRdb shows in-frame clones only, minus some. Of 58,000 or so clones in the sample, 70% to 85% were seen once. The material sequenced was memory CD4+ T cells from blood. The receptors derive from an adult in good health and CMV-seropositive.

The chain has TRBV5-8 and TRBJ2-4; D remains ambiguous. Germline CDR1 reads SGHTS; CDR2 reads YDEGEE. Trimming stripped 5 bases from V and 7 bases from J, with 13 bases between. This CDR3 is 13 amino acids long. The CDR3: CASRKGVDNIQYF. The CDR3 DNA follows: TGTGCCAGCAGAAAAGGAGTGGATAACATTCAGTACTTC.

A few counts support this clone. CDR3 in DNA: TGTGCCAGCTCACCTGGTCGAGTCAGGTCGGACAGAGGGTATTTT. This encodes CASSPGRVRSDRGYF. J is TRBJ2-3 and V is TRBV18; possibly TRBD1 for D (6 bases). CDR1 is KGHSH and CDR2 is LQKENI in the germline V gene. V gave up 3 bases and J gave up 14 bases, with 24 bases separating them. The CDR3 consists of 15 residues.

This chain uses TRBV5-1 with TRBJ1-3; 8 positions match TRBD1. The CDR3 contains 14 residues. Germline CDR1 reads SGHRS; CDR2 reads YFSETQ. V lost 5 bases and J lost 2; bases outside the gene matches: 3. CDR3 sequence reads: CASRKDRAGNTIYF. The CDR3 region has the DNA TGCGCCAGCAGAAAGGACAGGGCTGGAAACACCATATATTTT. The variable domain in full, completed from reference TRBV5-1 and TRBJ1-3, reads KAGVTQTPRYLIKTRGQQVTLSCSPISGHRSVSWYQQTPGQGLQFLFEYFSETQRNKGNFPGRFSGRQFSNSRSEMNVSTLELGDSALYLCASRKDRAGNTIYFGEGSWLTVV.